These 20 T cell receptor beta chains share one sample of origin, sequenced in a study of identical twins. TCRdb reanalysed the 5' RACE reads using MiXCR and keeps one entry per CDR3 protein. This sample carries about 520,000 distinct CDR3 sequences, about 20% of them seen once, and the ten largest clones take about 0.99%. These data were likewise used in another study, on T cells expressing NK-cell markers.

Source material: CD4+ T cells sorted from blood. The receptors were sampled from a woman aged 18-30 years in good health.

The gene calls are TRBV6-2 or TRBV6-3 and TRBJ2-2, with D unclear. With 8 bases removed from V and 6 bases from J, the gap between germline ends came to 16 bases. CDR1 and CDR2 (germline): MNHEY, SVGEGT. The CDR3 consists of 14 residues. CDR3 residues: CASRTSLRPGELFF. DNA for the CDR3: TGTGCCAGCCGCACCTCACTTCGGCCCGGGGAGCTGTTTTTT.

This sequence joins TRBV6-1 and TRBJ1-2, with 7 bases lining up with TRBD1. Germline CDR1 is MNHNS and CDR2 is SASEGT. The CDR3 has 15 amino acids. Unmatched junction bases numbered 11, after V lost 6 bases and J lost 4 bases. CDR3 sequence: CASRAGTALSYGYTF. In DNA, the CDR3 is TGTGCCAGCAGGGCCGGGACAGCTCTTAGCTATGGCTACACCTTC.

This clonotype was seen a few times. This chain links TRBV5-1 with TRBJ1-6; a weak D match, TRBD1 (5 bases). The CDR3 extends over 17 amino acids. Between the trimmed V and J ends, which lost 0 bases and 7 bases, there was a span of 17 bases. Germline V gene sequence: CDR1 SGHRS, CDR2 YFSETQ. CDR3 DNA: TGCGCCAGCAGCTTGGGTGTTATAGGGACGGAGAATTCACCCCTCCACTTT. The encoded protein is CASSLGVIGTENSPLHF.

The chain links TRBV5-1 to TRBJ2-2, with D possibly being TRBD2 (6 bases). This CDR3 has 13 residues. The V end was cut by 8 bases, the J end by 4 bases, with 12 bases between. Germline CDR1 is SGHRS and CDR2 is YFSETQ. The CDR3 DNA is TGCGCCAGTTCGGGGACTCTCACCGGGGAGCTGTTTTTT. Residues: CASSGTLTGELFF. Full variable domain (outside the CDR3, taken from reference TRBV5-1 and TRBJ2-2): KAGVTQTPRYLIKTRGQQVTLSCSPISGHRSVSWYQQTPGQGLQFLFEYFSETQRNKGNFPGRFSGRQFSNSRSEMNVSTLELGDSALYLCASSGTLTGELFFGEGSRLTVL.

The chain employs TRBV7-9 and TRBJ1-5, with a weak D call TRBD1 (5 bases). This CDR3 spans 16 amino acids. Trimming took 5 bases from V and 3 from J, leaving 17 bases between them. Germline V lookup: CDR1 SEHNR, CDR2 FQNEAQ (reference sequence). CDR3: CASSLTGTGSNQPQHF. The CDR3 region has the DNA TGTGCCAGCAGCCTTACCGGGACGGGATCCAATCAGCCCCAGCATTTT.

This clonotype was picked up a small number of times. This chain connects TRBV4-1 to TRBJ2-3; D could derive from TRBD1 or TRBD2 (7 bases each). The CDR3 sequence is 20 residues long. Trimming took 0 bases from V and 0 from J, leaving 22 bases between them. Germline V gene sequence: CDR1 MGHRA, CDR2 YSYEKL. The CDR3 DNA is TGCGCCAGCAGCCAAGAGCGGATGAGGGAGGGGGCCCGTAGCACAGATACGCAGTATTTT. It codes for CASSQERMREGARSTDTQYF.

The CDR3 region is CASSQDFRDMNTEAFF. CDR3 coding DNA: TGTGCCAGCAGCCAAGATTTCCGTGACATGAACACTGAAGCTTTCTTT. The V call is TRBV3-1, the J call TRBJ1-1, with no clear D. V was pared by 0 bases and J by 0 bases, with 11 bases between. The CDR3 extends over 16 amino acids. The germline V gene encodes CDR1 LGHDT and CDR2 YNNKEL (reference sequence).

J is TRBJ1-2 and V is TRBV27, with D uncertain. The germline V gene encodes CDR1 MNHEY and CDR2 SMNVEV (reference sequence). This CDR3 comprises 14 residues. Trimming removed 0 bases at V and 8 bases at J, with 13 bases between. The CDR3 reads CASSLSRVRSGYTF. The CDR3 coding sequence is TGTGCCAGCAGTTTATCAAGGGTGCGAAGCGGCTACACCTTC.

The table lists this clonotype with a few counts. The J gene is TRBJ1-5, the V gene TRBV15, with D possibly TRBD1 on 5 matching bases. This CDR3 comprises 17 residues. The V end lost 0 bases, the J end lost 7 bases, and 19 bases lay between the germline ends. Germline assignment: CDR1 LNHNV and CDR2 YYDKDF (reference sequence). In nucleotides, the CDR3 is TGTGCCACCAGCAGAGATCAGAGGGCAGTAAAGGGGCAGCCCCAGCATTTT. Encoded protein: CATSRDQRAVKGQPQHF.

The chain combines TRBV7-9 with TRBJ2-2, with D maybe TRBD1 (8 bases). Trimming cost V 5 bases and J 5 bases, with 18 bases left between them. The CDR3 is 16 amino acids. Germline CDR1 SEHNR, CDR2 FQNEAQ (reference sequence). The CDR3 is CASSRSGTGGTGELFF. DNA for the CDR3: TGTGCCAGCAGCCGCAGCGGGACAGGTGGTACCGGGGAGCTGTTTTTT.

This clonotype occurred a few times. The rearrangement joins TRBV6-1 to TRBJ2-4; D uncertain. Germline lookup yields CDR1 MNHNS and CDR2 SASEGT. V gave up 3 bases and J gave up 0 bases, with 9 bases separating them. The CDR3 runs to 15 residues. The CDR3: CASSDQTKAKNIQYF. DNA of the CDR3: TGTGCCAGCAGTGATCAAACCAAAGCCAAAAACATTCAGTACTTC.

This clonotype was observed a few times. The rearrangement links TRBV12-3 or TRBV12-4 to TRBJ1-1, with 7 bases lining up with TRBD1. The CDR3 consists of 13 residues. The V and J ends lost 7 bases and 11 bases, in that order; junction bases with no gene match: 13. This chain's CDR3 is CASTWRQGDSAFF. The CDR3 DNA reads TGTGCCAGCACCTGGCGGCAGGGGGATTCGGCTTTCTTT.

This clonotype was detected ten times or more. The CDR3 spells CASSLMGEETQYF. CDR3 sequence (DNA): TGTGCCAGCAGCTTAATGGGGGAAGAGACCCAGTACTTC. The chain recombines TRBV7-2 with TRBJ2-5; D could derive from TRBD1 or TRBD2 (5 bases each). Deletions cut 2 bases from V and 3 bases from J, with 7 bases between. The CDR3 runs 13 residues. Germline V CDR1 and CDR2: SGHTA, FQGNSA.

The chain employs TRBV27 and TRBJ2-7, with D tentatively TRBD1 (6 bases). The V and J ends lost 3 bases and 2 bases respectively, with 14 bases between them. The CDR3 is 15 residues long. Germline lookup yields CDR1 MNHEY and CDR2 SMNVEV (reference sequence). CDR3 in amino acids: CASSFTGFEAYEQYF. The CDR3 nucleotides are TGTGCCAGCAGTTTTACAGGGTTTGAGGCCTACGAGCAGTACTTC.

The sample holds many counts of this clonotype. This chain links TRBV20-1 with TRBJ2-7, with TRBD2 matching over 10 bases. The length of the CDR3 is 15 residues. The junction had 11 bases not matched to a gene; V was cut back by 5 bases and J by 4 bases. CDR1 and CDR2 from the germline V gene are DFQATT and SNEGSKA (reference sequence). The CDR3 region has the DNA TGCAGTGCTGAGACCCTACGAGCGGGAGGGTACGAGCAGTACTTC. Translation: CSAETLRAGGYEQYF.

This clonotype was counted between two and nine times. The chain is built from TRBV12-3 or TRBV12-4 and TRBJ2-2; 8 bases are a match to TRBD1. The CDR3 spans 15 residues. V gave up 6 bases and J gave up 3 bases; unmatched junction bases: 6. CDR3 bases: TGTGCCAGCAGCCCTAGGACAGGGCACACCGGGGAGCTGTTTTTT. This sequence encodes CASSPRTGHTGELFF.

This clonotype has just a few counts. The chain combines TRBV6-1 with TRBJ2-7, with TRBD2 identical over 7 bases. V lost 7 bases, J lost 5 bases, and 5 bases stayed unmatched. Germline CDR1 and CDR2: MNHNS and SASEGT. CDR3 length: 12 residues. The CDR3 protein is CASKRGRDEQYF. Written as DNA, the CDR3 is TGTGCCAGCAAGCGGGGCAGGGACGAGCAGTACTTC.

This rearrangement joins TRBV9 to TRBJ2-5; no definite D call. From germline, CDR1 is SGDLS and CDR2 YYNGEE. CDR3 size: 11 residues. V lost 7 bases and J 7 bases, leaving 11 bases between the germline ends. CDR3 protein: CASGDWGTQYF. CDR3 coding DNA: TGTGCCAGCGGAGACTGGGGGACCCAGTACTTC.

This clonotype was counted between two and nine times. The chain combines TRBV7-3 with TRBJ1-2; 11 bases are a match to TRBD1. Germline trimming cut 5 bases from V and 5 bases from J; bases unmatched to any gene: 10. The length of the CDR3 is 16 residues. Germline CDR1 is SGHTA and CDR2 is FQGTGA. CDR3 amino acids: CASSPHGTGGNYGYTF. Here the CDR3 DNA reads TGTGCCAGCAGCCCCCATGGGACAGGGGGAAATTATGGCTACACCTTC.

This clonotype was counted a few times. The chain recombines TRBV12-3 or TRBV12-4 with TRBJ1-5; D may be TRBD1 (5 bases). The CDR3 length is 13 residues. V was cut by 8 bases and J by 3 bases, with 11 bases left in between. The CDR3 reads CASCLRANQPQHF. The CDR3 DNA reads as TGTGCCAGCTGTCTCAGGGCCAATCAGCCCCAGCATTTT.